This is a list of T cell receptor beta chains from one sample in a study of T-cell reconstitution after alpha-beta-depleted transplantation in children. TCRdb itself ran the PCR reads through MiXCR, one entry per CDR3 protein. The sample carries about 240,000 distinct CDR3 sequences, roughly 25% recorded once. This specimen consisted of PBMCs, obtained before TCRalphabeta/CD19-depleted stem cell transplant. Receptors originate from a girl aged 2-9 years with Fanconi anemia, due to receive a stem cell transplant. The CDR3 runs from the conserved cysteine through the conserved F or W. The D gene is left open where the match is weak. Not all rows give a size; the values are once, few, many and, for expanded clones, a class.

-	few	TRBV7-2	TRBJ2-5	CASSLRLKETQYF	TGTGCCAGCAGCTTGAGACTGAAAGAGACCCAGTACTTC
-	few	TRBV25-1	TRBJ2-7	CASSEFGGNEQYF	TGTGCCAGCAGTGAATTTGGCGGGAACGAGCAGTACTTC
-	few	TRBV29-1	TRBJ1-5	CSVAGTDNQPQHF	TGCAGCGTTGCTGGAACAGACAATCAGCCCCAGCATTTT
TRBD1	-	TRBV6-2/TRBV6-3	TRBJ2-7	CASSYTPPGQGYEQYF	TGTGCCAGCAGTTACACACCCCCGGGACAGGGATACGAGCAGTACTTC
-	few	TRBV29-1	TRBJ2-1	CSVYEGGSPFYNEQFF	TGCAGCGTTTACGAAGGGGGATCTCCCTTCTACAATGAGCAGTTCTTC
-	few	TRBV5-6	TRBJ2-7	CASSFSSQSEQYF	TGTGCCAGCAGCTTTTCCTCTCAGTCCGAGCAGTACTTC
-	-	TRBV27	TRBJ2-5	CASSLWQQETQYF	TGTGCCAGCAGTCTTTGGCAACAAGAGACCCAGTACTTC
-	few	TRBV29-1	TRBJ2-1	CSVESSGYNEQFF	TGCAGCGTTGAATCCAGCGGCTACAATGAGCAGTTCTTC
-	-	TRBV7-9	TRBJ2-7	CAIGPRSF	TGTGCCATCGGGCCACGTTCCTTC
-	many	TRBV5-1	TRBJ2-3	CASKVASTDTQYF	TGCGCCAGCAAGGTAGCGTCCACAGATACGCAGTATTTT
-	-	TRBV5-1	TRBJ2-6	CASSPGPGANVLTF	TGCGCCAGCAGCCCGGGGCCCGGGGCCAACGTCCTGACTTTC
TRBD2	-	TRBV10-1	TRBJ2-3	CASSRLAGAGTDTQYF	TGCGCCAGCAGTCGTTTAGCGGGAGCGGGCACAGATACGCAGTATTTT
-	-	TRBV5-5	TRBJ2-7	CASSWDWRSSYEQYF	TGTGCCAGCAGCTGGGACTGGAGGAGCTCCTACGAGCAGTACTTC